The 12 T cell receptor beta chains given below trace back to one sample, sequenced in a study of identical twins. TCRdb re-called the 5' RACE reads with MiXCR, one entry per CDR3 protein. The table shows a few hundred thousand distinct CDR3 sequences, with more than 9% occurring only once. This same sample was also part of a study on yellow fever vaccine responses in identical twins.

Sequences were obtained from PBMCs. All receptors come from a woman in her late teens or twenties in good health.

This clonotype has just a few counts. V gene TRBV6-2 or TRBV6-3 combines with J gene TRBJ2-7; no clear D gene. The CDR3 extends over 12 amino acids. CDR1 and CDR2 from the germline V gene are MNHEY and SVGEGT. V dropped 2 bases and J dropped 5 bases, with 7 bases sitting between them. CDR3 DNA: TGTGCCAGCAGTTACAACCCCCACGAGCAGTACTTC. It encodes CASSYNPHEQYF.

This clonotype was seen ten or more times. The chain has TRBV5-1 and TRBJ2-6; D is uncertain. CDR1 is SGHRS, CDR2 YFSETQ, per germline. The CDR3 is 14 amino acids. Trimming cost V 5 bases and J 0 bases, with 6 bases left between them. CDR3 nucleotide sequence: TGCGCCAGCAGTGAGCCCTCTGGGGCCAACGTCCTGACTTTC. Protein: CASSEPSGANVLTF.

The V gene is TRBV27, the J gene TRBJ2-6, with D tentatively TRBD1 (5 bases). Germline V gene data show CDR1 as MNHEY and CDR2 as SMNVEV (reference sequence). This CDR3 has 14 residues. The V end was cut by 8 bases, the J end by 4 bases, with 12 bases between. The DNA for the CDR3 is TGTGCCAGCGGAAGGGGATCGGGGGCCAACGTCCTGACTTTC. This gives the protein CASGRGSGANVLTF.

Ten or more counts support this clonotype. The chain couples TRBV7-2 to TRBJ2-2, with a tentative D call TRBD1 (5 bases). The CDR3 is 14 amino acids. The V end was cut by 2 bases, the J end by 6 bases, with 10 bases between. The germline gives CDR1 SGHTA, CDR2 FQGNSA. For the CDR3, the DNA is TGTGCCAGCAGCTTAACCAGGGCGGCCGGGGAGCTGTTTTTT. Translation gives CASSLTRAAGELFF.

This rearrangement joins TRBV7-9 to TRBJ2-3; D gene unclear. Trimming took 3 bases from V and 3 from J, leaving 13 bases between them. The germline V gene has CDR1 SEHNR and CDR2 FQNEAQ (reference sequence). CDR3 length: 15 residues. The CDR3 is CASSFVGTTTDTQYF. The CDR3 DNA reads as TGTGCCAGCAGCTTTGTCGGAACCACGACAGATACGCAGTATTTT.

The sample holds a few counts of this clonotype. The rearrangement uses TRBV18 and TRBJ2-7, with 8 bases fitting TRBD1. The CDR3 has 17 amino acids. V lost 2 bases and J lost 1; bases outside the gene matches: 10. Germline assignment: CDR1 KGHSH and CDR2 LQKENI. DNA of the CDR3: TGTGCCAGCTCACCAAAGGGGGCGGGACAGGTTTCCTACGAGCAGTACTTC. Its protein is CASSPKGAGQVSYEQYF.

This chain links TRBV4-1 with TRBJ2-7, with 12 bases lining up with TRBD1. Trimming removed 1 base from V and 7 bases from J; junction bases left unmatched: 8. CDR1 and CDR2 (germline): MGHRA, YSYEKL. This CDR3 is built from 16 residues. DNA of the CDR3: TGCGCCAGCAGCCAAGGAGCGGGACAGGGGGCGCGGGAGCAGTACTTC. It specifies CASSQGAGQGAREQYF.

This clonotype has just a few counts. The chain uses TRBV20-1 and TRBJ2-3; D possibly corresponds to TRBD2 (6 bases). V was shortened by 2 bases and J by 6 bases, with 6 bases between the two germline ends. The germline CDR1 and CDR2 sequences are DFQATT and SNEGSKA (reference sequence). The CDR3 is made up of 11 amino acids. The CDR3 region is CSARLADTQYF. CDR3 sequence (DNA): TGCAGTGCTAGACTAGCGGATACGCAGTATTTT.

CDR3 sequence: CASNWGSNQPQHF. DNA of the CDR3: TGTGCCAGTAATTGGGGTAGCAATCAGCCCCAGCATTTT. The gene calls are TRBV19 and TRBJ1-5; the D is unclear. CDR1 LNHDA and CDR2 SQIVND come from the germline V gene (reference sequence). V was cut by 7 bases and J by 0 bases, with 7 bases left in between. The CDR3 loop spans 13 amino acids.

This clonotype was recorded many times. In DNA, the CDR3 is TGTGCCAGCAGTCCCTCCGCAGGGTCCTACAATGAGCAGTTCTTC. It specifies CASSPSAGSYNEQFF. The chain has TRBV6-1 and TRBJ2-1, with a weak D call TRBD1 (5 bases). Trimming pared 5 bases from V and 1 base from J, leaving 12 bases between. CDR1 is MNHNS, CDR2 SASEGT, per germline. The CDR3 has 15 residues.

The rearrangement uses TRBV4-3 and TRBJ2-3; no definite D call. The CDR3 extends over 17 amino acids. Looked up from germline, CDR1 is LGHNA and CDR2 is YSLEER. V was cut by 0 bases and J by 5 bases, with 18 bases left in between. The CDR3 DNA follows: TGCGCCAGCAGCCAAGACGTAGTCGGGTACACCGGAGATACGCAGTATTTT. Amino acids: CASSQDVVGYTGDTQYF.

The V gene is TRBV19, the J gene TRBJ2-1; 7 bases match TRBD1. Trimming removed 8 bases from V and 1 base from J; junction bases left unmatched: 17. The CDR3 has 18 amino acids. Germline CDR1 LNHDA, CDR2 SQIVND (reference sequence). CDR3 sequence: CASPPNKPGQTSYNEQFF. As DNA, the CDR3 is TGTGCCAGTCCCCCCAATAAGCCGGGACAGACGTCCTACAATGAGCAGTTCTTC.